This TCR beta chain was identified during a study of CD8 T cells in ankylosing spondylitis. The sample holds many counts of this clonotype. Its antigen is not identified. Study outcomes and limitations: There was reportedly significant enrichment of clones that were disease-linked in matched ankylosing spondylitis synovial fluid. Blood from ankylosing spondylitis patients appeared to carry a characteristic roughly 8-variant TCR beta motif.

The CDR3 sequence is 15 residues long. Deletions cut 3 bases from V and 8 bases from J, with 18 bases between. TCRdb re-derived calls from the 5' RACE reads in MiXCR, one entry per CDR3 protein. The repertoire holds about 220,000 distinct CDR3 sequences, with approximately 7.4% as singletons. Sequencing was performed on blood, either unsorted or a sorted T cell fraction (not recorded which). The genes are TRBV12-3 or TRBV12-4 and TRBJ2-3; D may be TRBD1 or TRBD2 (5 bases each). This TCR derives from a male donor with ankylosing spondylitis. CDR3 nucleotide sequence: TGTGCCAGCAGTTTTTATGGGGACCCTCACCGTACGCAGTATTTT. The encoded protein is CASSFYGDPHRTQYF.